The 29 T cell receptor beta chains below come from one sample, sequenced in a study of cytomegalovirus exposure and HLA in healthy donors. 13 Jbeta primers and 60 Vbeta primers were used for the PCR. Using immunoSEQ multiplex PCR, the repertoire was profiled, and TCRdb retains in-frame clones only, with some absent. This table holds 150,000 to 200,000 clones, approximately 71% found once. Sequencing was carried out using PBMCs. The receptors stem from a man younger than 40 in good health and CMV-seropositive.

The rearrangement uses TRBV19 and TRBJ1-2; D unresolved. From germline, CDR1 is LNHDA and CDR2 SQIVND (reference sequence). CDR3 length equals 13 residues. V was clipped by 5 bases and J by 3 bases, with 10 bases between them. The CDR3 coding sequence is TGTGCCAGTAGTCCAGCCGCGGACTATGGCTACACCTTC. This gives the protein CASSPAADYGYTF. The whole variable domain, filled in from reference TRBV19 and TRBJ1-2, reads DGGITQSPKYLFRKEGQNVTLSCEQNLNHDAMYWYRQDPGQGLRLIYYSQIVNDFQKGDIAEGYSVSREKKESFPLTVTSAQKNPTAFYLCASSPAADYGYTFGSGTRLTVV.

This chain uses TRBV6-1 with TRBJ1-2; TRBD1 matches 7 bases. The CDR3 loop spans 14 amino acids. CDR1 MNHNS and CDR2 SASEGT come from the germline V gene. Trimming removed 6 bases from V and 0 bases from J; junction bases left unmatched: 4. CDR3 sequence reads: CASRTGSTNYGYTF. The CDR3 coding sequence is TGTGCCAGCAGGACAGGGAGTACTAACTATGGCTACACCTTC.

The genes are TRBV6-6 and TRBJ2-2; the D is unclear. This CDR3 contains 14 residues. Germline-derived CDR1 and CDR2 are MNHNY and SVGAGI (reference sequence). Trimming stripped 0 bases from V and 5 bases from J, with 7 bases between. The chain's CDR3 is CASSYSDTTGELFF. The CDR3 region has the DNA TGTGCCAGCAGTTACTCTGACACTACCGGGGAGCTGTTTTTT.

V is TRBV13 and J is TRBJ2-7, with 12 positions matching TRBD1. The CDR3 covers 16 residues. The ends lost 7 bases at V and 5 bases at J; junction bases unmatched: 12. Per the germline V gene, CDR1 is PRHDT and CDR2 is FYEKMQ (reference sequence). The CDR3 DNA reads as TGTGCCAGCACCCCCGAGGGACAGGGGGCGTTTAACGAGCAGTACTTC. Its translation: CASTPEGQGAFNEQYF. Based on the CDR3 plus reference TRBV13 and TRBJ2-7, the full variable domain is AAGVIQSPRHLIKEKRETATLKCYPIPRHDTVYWYQQGPGQDPQFLISFYEKMQSDKGSIPDRFSAQQFSDYHSELNMSSLELGDSALYFCASTPEGQGAFNEQYFGPGTRLTVT.

The CDR3 here is CSVAVGDWSYEQYF. DNA for the CDR3: TGCAGCGTAGCAGTGGGGGACTGGTCCTACGAGCAGTACTTC. V and J are TRBV29-1 and TRBJ2-7; a weak D match, TRBD2 (6 bases). The CDR3 contains 14 residues. V lost 6 bases to trimming and J lost 1 base, with 16 bases between them. Per the germline V gene, CDR1 is SQVTM and CDR2 is ANQGSEA.

The V call is TRBV7-6, the J call TRBJ2-7; 14 nucleotides line up with TRBD2. In germline, CDR1 is SGHVS, CDR2 FNYEAQ. The CDR3 is 15 amino acids. J was trimmed by 3 bases and V by 5 bases; bases with no gene match: 3. In DNA, the CDR3 is TGTGCCAGCAGCGGGGGGACTAGCGGGAGCTACGAGCAGTACTTC. Translation gives CASSGGTSGSYEQYF.

J is TRBJ2-5 and V is TRBV9; TRBD2 might be the D (5 bases). The V end was cut by 3 bases, the J end by 3 bases, with 15 bases between. Per germline, CDR1 SGDLS and CDR2 YYNGEE. The CDR3 sequence is 15 residues long. The CDR3 DNA reads TGTGCCAGCAGCGCCCGCCCCCAGCGGAAAGAGACCCAGTACTTC. Its protein is CASSARPQRKETQYF.

J is TRBJ1-2 and V is TRBV5-1, with 9 positions matching TRBD1. Germline trimming cut 5 bases from V and 8 bases from J; bases unmatched to any gene: 7. Germline CDR1 reads SGHRS; CDR2 reads YFSETQ. The CDR3 sequence is 13 residues long. The CDR3 protein is CASSQDRGQGYTF. The CDR3 nucleotides read TGCGCCAGCAGTCAGGACAGGGGTCAAGGCTACACCTTC.

This rearrangement joins TRBV5-6 to TRBJ2-2; 7 nucleotides match TRBD1. Per germline, CDR1 SGHDT and CDR2 YYEEEE. With 2 bases clipped from V and 5 bases from J, the junction kept 6 bases outside the gene matches. There are 15 residues in the CDR3. The CDR3: CASSLLTGATGELFF. For the CDR3, the DNA is TGTGCCAGCAGCTTACTTACAGGGGCGACCGGGGAGCTGTTTTTT. Filled out from reference TRBV5-6 and TRBJ2-2, the complete variable domain reads DAGVTQSPTHLIKTRGQQVTLRCSPKSGHDTVSWYQQALGQGPQFIFQYYEEEERQRGNFPDRFSGHQFPNYSSELNVNALLLGDSALYLCASSLLTGATGELFFGEGSRLTVL.

This chain connects TRBV4-1 to TRBJ2-5, with TRBD1 as a possible D gene (5 bases). CDR1 is MGHRA, CDR2 YSYEKL, per germline. The CDR3 covers 14 residues. V was trimmed by 1 base and J by 3 bases, leaving 9 bases between them. The CDR3 protein is CASSQGGGKETQYF. The DNA for the CDR3 is TGCGCCAGCAGCCAAGGGGGCGGAAAAGAGACCCAGTACTTC.

This chain links TRBV9 with TRBJ1-2, with D tentatively TRBD1 (6 bases). The V and J ends lost 0 bases and 0 bases respectively, with 9 bases between them. Germline values: CDR1 SGDLS, CDR2 YYNGEE. This CDR3 has 15 amino acids. The CDR3 sequence is CASSVAWTANYGYTF. The DNA of the CDR3 is TGTGCCAGCAGCGTAGCTTGGACAGCTAACTATGGCTACACCTTC.

This clone is a singleton in its sample. The genes are TRBV10-2 and TRBJ2-1, with a possible D match to TRBD1 (6 bases). V lost 4 bases to trimming and J lost 4 bases, with 11 bases between them. The CDR3 is 14 residues long. Germline loops: CDR1 WSHSY, CDR2 SAAADI. The CDR3 loop reads CASSGKQGYNEQFF. The CDR3 DNA is TGCGCCAGCAGTGGTAAACAGGGTTACAATGAGCAGTTCTTC.

The chain joins TRBV28 to TRBJ2-7; possibly TRBD1 for D (6 bases). V lost 4 bases to trimming and J lost 0 bases, with 16 bases between them. The CDR3 totals 16 residues. Looked up from germline, CDR1 is MDHEN and CDR2 is SYDVKM. The CDR3 DNA sequence: TGTGCCAGCAGTTACTCCGGGACATTGAGCTCCTACGAGCAGTACTTC. This gives the protein CASSYSGTLSSYEQYF.

The DNA for the CDR3 is TGTGCCAGCAGTTTCAGGGCGAAAGAAAAACTGTTTTTT. Its protein is CASSFRAKEKLFF. The chain uses TRBV27 and TRBJ1-4; possible D gene TRBD1, 5 bases. CDR1 is MNHEY and CDR2 is SMNVEV in the germline V gene (reference sequence). The CDR3 loop spans 13 amino acids. V dropped 3 bases and J dropped 8 bases, with 10 bases sitting between them.

J is TRBJ2-1 and V is TRBV10-3, with D unresolved. This CDR3 region has 14 residues. The germline gives CDR1 ENHRY, CDR2 SYGVKD. The germline V and J ends were trimmed by 2 bases and 0 bases, with 5 bases remaining between them. The CDR3 protein is CAISETSSYNEQFF. The CDR3 nucleotides read TGTGCCATCAGTGAGACGAGCTCCTACAATGAGCAGTTCTTC.

V gene TRBV13 combines with J gene TRBJ2-7; 7 nucleotides line up with TRBD2. Germline trimming cut 5 bases from V and 2 bases from J; bases unmatched to any gene: 9. The CDR3 is made up of 15 amino acids. Germline V gives CDR1 PRHDT, CDR2 FYEKMQ (reference sequence). The CDR3 DNA reads TGTGCCAGCAGCCCCGGGCTAGCGGAAGCCTACGAGCAGTACTTC. It specifies CASSPGLAEAYEQYF.

This chain joins TRBV28 and TRBJ1-1; D gene unclear. The CDR3 runs to 13 residues. CDR1 is MDHEN, CDR2 SYDVKM, per germline. V lost 3 bases to trimming and J lost 0 bases, with 5 bases between them. CDR3 sequence reads: CASSFGMNTEAFF. The CDR3 DNA reads as TGTGCCAGCAGTTTCGGGATGAACACTGAAGCTTTCTTT.

The genes are TRBV7-6 and TRBJ2-7; 12 bases align to TRBD2. Germline CDR1 and CDR2: SGHVS and FNYEAQ. With V trimmed by 3 bases and J by 2 bases, 11 bases remained unmatched. The length of the CDR3 is 18 residues. CDR3 sequence reads: CASSLDPLTSGSPYEQYF. CDR3 in DNA: TGTGCCAGCAGCTTGGACCCGCTGACTAGCGGGAGTCCCTACGAGCAGTACTTC.

In the case of this clone: A junction end diverges from the germline sequence, so it may reflect a read error. The chain is built from TRBV19 and TRBJ2-5; D is uncertain. The CDR3 extends over 13 amino acids. CDR1 is LNHDA, CDR2 SQIVND, per germline (reference sequence). In nucleotides, the CDR3 is TGTGCCAGTAGGCCCACCGACCAAGAGACTCAGTACTTC. Translation: CASRPTDQETQYF. Full variable domain (missing parts from reference TRBV19 and TRBJ2-5): DGGITQSPKYLFRKEGQNVTLSCEQNLNHDAMYWYRQDPGQGLRLIYYSQIVNDFQKGDIAEGYSVSREKKESFPLTVTSAQKNPTAFYLCASRPTDQETQYFGPGTRLLVL.

The gene calls are TRBV9 and TRBJ1-1; 9 nucleotides line up with TRBD1. Losses at the gene ends were 0 bases for V and 1 base for J; bases not matched to a gene: 7. The CDR3 sequence is 17 residues long. The germline CDR1 and CDR2 sequences are SGDLS and YYNGEE. Here the CDR3 DNA reads TGTGCCAGCAGCGTAGTGGGACAGGGCTGGGAGAACACTGAAGCTTTCTTT. The encoded protein is CASSVVGQGWENTEAFF.

The chain joins TRBV6-6 to TRBJ1-2; the D gene is possibly TRBD1 (6 bases). Per the germline V gene, CDR1 is MNHNY and CDR2 is SVGAGI (reference sequence). V was pared by 4 bases and J by 4 bases, with 10 bases between. The CDR3 has 13 residues. CDR3: CASSSGQIYGYTF. The CDR3, as DNA: TGTGCCAGCAGTTCAGGACAGATCTATGGCTACACCTTC.

J is TRBJ1-4 and V is TRBV5-1; a weak D match, TRBD1 (5 bases). Trimming stripped 1 base from V and 8 bases from J, with 15 bases between. Germline CDR1 and CDR2: SGHRS and YFSETQ. The CDR3 is 15 amino acids. CDR3 amino acids: CASSLLGQGNEKLFF. CDR3 coding DNA: TGCGCCAGCAGCTTGCTCGGGCAGGGTAACGAAAAACTGTTTTTT.

The chain is built from TRBV19 and TRBJ1-1, with D unclear. The CDR3 is 14 residues long. Germline-derived CDR1 and CDR2 are LNHDA and SQIVND (reference sequence). V dropped 6 bases and J dropped 3 bases, with 14 bases sitting between them. The DNA for the CDR3 is TGTGCCAGTAGCTTATCGAACGGGGACACTGAAGCTTTCTTT. Translation: CASSLSNGDTEAFF.

A single count supports this clone. The chain joins TRBV6-5 to TRBJ2-7; maybe TRBD2 (5 bases). V was pared by 0 bases and J by 0 bases, with 6 bases between. The germline V gene encodes CDR1 MNHEY and CDR2 SVGAGI. This CDR3 region has 14 residues. CDR3 sequence: CASSYSGDSYEQYF. CDR3 nucleotides: TGTGCCAGCAGTTACTCGGGAGACTCCTACGAGCAGTACTTC.

The chain uses TRBV5-8 and TRBJ1-3, with 7 bases matching TRBD1. Germline V gene sequence: CDR1 SGHTS, CDR2 YDEGEE. V dropped 4 bases and J dropped 0; count of bases not matched to a gene: 4. The CDR3 runs 15 residues. CDR3 in DNA: TGTGCCAGCAGCAACGACAGGGACTCTGGAAACACCATATATTTT. Its protein is CASSNDRDSGNTIYF.

CDR3 DNA: TGTGCCAGCAGCACCTTCCTAGCGGGAGACTTCCAAGAGACCCAGTACTTC. Translating it yields CASSTFLAGDFQETQYF. This rearrangement joins TRBV11-3 to TRBJ2-5, with TRBD2 identical over 10 bases. The trim removed 5 bases at V and 1 base at J, leaving 10 bases unmatched. CDR1 and CDR2 (germline): SGHNT, YENEEA. The CDR3 is made up of 17 amino acids.

The chain employs TRBV5-1 and TRBJ2-7; TRBD2 aligns across 7 bases. Germline assignment: CDR1 SGHRS and CDR2 YFSETQ. V lost 7 bases and J lost 3; bases outside the gene matches: 7. There are 13 residues in the CDR3. CDR3 coding DNA: TGCGCCAGCGGGAGCAGCGGGAACTACGAGCAGTACTTC. Residues: CASGSSGNYEQYF.

The J gene is TRBJ1-5, the V gene TRBV10-3; 8 bases are shared with TRBD1. The CDR3 contains 16 residues. With 4 bases clipped from V and 6 bases from J, the junction kept 11 bases outside the gene matches. CDR1 is ENHRY and CDR2 is SYGVKD in the germline V gene. The CDR3 region is CAISAGGQAGAQPQHF. The CDR3 nucleotides are TGTGCCATCAGTGCCGGGGGACAGGCAGGGGCTCAGCCCCAGCATTTT.

The rearrangement links TRBV6-6 to TRBJ2-7; tentative D call: TRBD2 (5 bases). The germline CDR1 and CDR2 sequences are MNHNY and SVGAGI (reference sequence). With 1 base removed from V and 0 bases from J, the gap between germline ends came to 7 bases. This CDR3 comprises 14 residues. CDR3 loop: CASSYLDFSYEQYF. In nucleotides, the CDR3 is TGTGCCAGCAGTTACTTGGACTTCTCCTACGAGCAGTACTTC.